The 11 T cell receptor beta chains reported below all come from one sample, sequenced in a study of spatial heterogeneity in lung cancer. One entry per CDR3 protein results from TCRdb running MiXCR on the 5' RACE reads. The sample shows tens of thousands of distinct CDR3 sequences, about 5.9% of them seen only once. As for time point: sample taken at primary tumor resection. The input for sequencing was PBMCs, taken at surgery. These receptors were obtained from a female donor with early-stage non-small cell lung cancer.

This clonotype occurred many times. The chain recombines TRBV5-5 with TRBJ1-5; the D gene is possibly TRBD1 (6 bases). V was pared by 4 bases and J by 3 bases, with 17 bases between. The germline CDR1 and CDR2 sequences are SGHKS and YYEKEE (reference sequence). This CDR3 has 16 amino acids. CDR3 residues: CASSLSPTGFNQPQHF. The CDR3 nucleotides read TGTGCCAGCAGCCTCTCCCCCACAGGGTTCAATCAGCCCCAGCATTTT.

The gene calls are TRBV5-1 and TRBJ2-1; 7 bases agree with TRBD2. Trimming took 1 base from V and 2 from J; bases not matched to a gene: 9. The CDR3 has 17 amino acids. Germline V gene lookup returns CDR1 SGHRS and CDR2 YFSETQ. The CDR3 spells CASSLRAGDRAYNEQFF. The CDR3, as DNA: TGCGCCAGCAGCTTGCGGGCGGGAGACCGGGCCTACAATGAGCAGTTCTTC.

Many counts were recorded for this clonotype. J is TRBJ2-1 and V is TRBV7-8; 9 nucleotides match TRBD2. This CDR3 comprises 16 residues. Germline values: CDR1 SGHVS, CDR2 FQNEAQ. The V and J ends lost 1 base and 2 bases, in that order; junction bases with no gene match: 3. DNA of the CDR3: TGTGCCAGCAGCTTAGGAGTAGCGGGAGCCTACAATGAGCAGTTCTTC. Protein: CASSLGVAGAYNEQFF.

The chain employs TRBV5-1 and TRBJ2-1; D might be TRBD1 or TRBD2, each matching 6 bases. The CDR3 consists of 12 residues. CDR1 is SGHRS and CDR2 is YFSETQ in the germline V gene. With 4 bases removed from V and 6 bases from J, the gap between germline ends came to 8 bases. CDR3 in amino acids: CASSEGGNEQFF. The CDR3, as DNA: TGCGCCAGCAGCGAGGGGGGCAATGAGCAGTTCTTC. The full variable domain, completed using reference TRBV5-1 and TRBJ2-1, is KAGVTQTPRYLIKTRGQQVTLSCSPISGHRSVSWYQQTPGQGLQFLFEYFSETQRNKGNFPGRFSGRQFSNSRSEMNVSTLELGDSALYLCASSEGGNEQFFGPGTRLTVL.

This chain uses TRBV20-1 with TRBJ2-1, with D possibly being TRBD2 (6 bases). Germline loops: CDR1 DFQATT, CDR2 SNEGSKA (reference sequence). Trimming took 6 bases from V and 4 from J, leaving 19 bases between them. CDR3 length: 15 residues. CDR3 in DNA: TGCAGTGCGGACCCCGGGACTGGACGATACAATGAGCAGTTCTTC. Translated, it gives CSADPGTGRYNEQFF.

This clonotype was detected ten times or more. This chain connects TRBV20-1 to TRBJ2-1; 12 bases map to TRBD2. Germline values: CDR1 DFQATT, CDR2 SNEGSKA (reference sequence). V lost 5 bases, J lost 6 bases, and 11 bases stayed unmatched. The length of the CDR3 is 16 residues. The CDR3 loop is CSAAYLAGGPSNEQFF. The DNA for the CDR3 is TGCAGTGCTGCCTACCTAGCGGGAGGGCCGAGCAATGAGCAGTTCTTC.

J is TRBJ2-5 and V is TRBV5-1; perhaps TRBD1 as D (6 bases). Trimming stripped 0 bases from V and 4 bases from J, with 22 bases between. This CDR3 comprises 18 residues. CDR1 SGHRS and CDR2 YFSETQ come from the germline V gene. The CDR3 DNA reads as TGCGCCAGCAGCTTGGCTGGGGGCGGCCGGCGGTCGGGAGAGACCCAGTACTTC. Translation gives CASSLAGGGRRSGETQYF.

With regard to this clonotype: A much larger clone sits a single nucleotide away, making a read error possible. V usage is TRBV7-3 and J usage is TRBJ2-1; D perhaps matches TRBD2 (5 bases). CDR1 SGHTA and CDR2 FQGTGA come from the germline V gene. The CDR3 has 16 residues. V was shortened by 7 bases and J by 4 bases, with 20 bases between the two germline ends. CDR3: CASIAGGPALYNEQFF. CDR3 sequence (DNA): TGTGCCAGCATCGCAGGCGGGCCCGCCTTATACAATGAGCAGTTCTTC.

This clonotype was seen at least ten times. The rearrangement links TRBV20-1 to TRBJ1-5; 11 bases align to TRBD1. After removal of 3 bases from V and 1 base from J, the junction contained 23 bases not matched to a gene. This CDR3 spans 22 amino acids. Germline-derived CDR1 and CDR2 are DFQATT and SNEGSKA (reference sequence). Here the CDR3 DNA reads TGCAGTGCTAGCCCCCGGGACAGGGGGAAAGTCTTAAGGAGCGGGAGCAATCAGCCCCAGCATTTT. Translating it yields CSASPRDRGKVLRSGSNQPQHF.

The chain joins TRBV29-1 to TRBJ1-1; no firm D call. The CDR3 covers 13 residues. Germline V gene lookup returns CDR1 SQVTM and CDR2 ANQGSEA. The V end was cut by 6 bases, the J end by 1 base, with 12 bases between. The CDR3 DNA sequence: TGCAGCGTCCCCGGGCTCCCGAACACTGAAGCTTTCTTT. Translation gives CSVPGLPNTEAFF.

The table lists this clonotype with many counts. The genes are TRBV2 and TRBJ2-1; D gene unclear. The CDR3 has 15 residues. V gave up 0 bases and J gave up 1 base, with 7 bases separating them. The germline gives CDR1 SNHLY, CDR2 FYNNEI. CDR3 DNA sequence: TGTGCCAGCAGTGAAGCTGGCCCGTCCTACAATGAGCAGTTCTTC. Translating it yields CASSEAGPSYNEQFF. Full variable domain (outside the CDR3, taken from reference TRBV2 and TRBJ2-1): EPEVTQTPSHQVTQMGQEVILRCVPISNHLYFYWYRQILGQKVEFLVSFYNNEISEKSEIFDDQFSVERPDGSNFTLKIRSTKLEDSAMYFCASSEAGPSYNEQFFGPGTRLTVL.